This is a list of T cell receptor beta chains from one sample in a study of regulatory dendritic cells for organ transplantation. Their cognate antigens are unknown. The method was immunoSEQ multiplex PCR; TCRdb's version includes in-frame clones alone and lacks a portion of them. The sample carries about 10,000 clones, approximately 84% recorded once. The sample taken for sequencing was memory CD4+ T cells from blood cultured with dendritic cells. Receptors were obtained from a human donor in good health. CDR3s include the opening cysteine and the closing phenylalanine or tryptophan. A D gene is named only where the DNA matches it firmly. A clone size is listed for some rows: how often the clone was seen (once, few, many), or a class if it is expanded.

d_gene	abundance	v_gene	j_gene	CDR3nt	CDR3aa
-	-	TRBV9	TRBJ1-3	TGTGCCAGCAGCGTTGGACCTTTTTCTGGAAACACCATATATTTT	CASSVGPFSGNTIYF
-	-	TRBV10-3	TRBJ1-1	TGTGCCATCAGTGAGTCTGTCGGGGGCATCACTGAAGCTTTCTTT	CAISESVGGITEAFF
-	-	TRBV19	TRBJ1-2	TGTGCCAGTAGTATTTTCGACTATGGCTACACCTTC	CASSIFDYGYTF
TRBD2	-	TRBV29-1	TRBJ2-6	TGCAGCGTTGGGGCGGGAGCCCCCTCGGGGGCCAACGTCCTGACTTTC	CSVGAGAPSGANVLTF
-	-	TRBV30	TRBJ1-6	TGTGCCTGGAGTTTCGGGGATTCACCCCTCCACTTT	CAWSFGDSPLHF
-	-	TRBV18	TRBJ2-5	TGTGCCAGCTCACCAGGGTCTAGAGTGGAGACCCAGTACTTC	CASSPGSRVETQYF
TRBD1	-	TRBV4-3	TRBJ2-4	TGCGCCAGCAGCCAGTCCGCTACAGGGGACATTCAGTACTTC	CASSQSATGDIQYF
-	-	TRBV6-5	TRBJ1-1	TGTGCCAGCAGTTACTCGAAGAGCACTGAAGCTTTCTTT	CASSYSKSTEAFF
-	-	TRBV5-5	TRBJ1-4	TGTGCCAGCAGCTTGGGACAACGGGCCTACGGGAAACTGTTTTTT	CASSLGQRAYGKLFF
-	-	TRBV9	TRBJ2-3	TGTGCCAGCAGCGCGACCCACATCACAGATACGCAGTATTTT	CASSATHITDTQYF
-	-	TRBV6-5	TRBJ2-3	TGTGCCAGCAGGACAAGAAATACGCAGTATTTT	CASRTRNTQYF
-	-	TRBV7-3	TRBJ2-1	TGTGCCAGCAGCTTATCGGGACCTAACAATGAGCAGTTCTTC	CASSLSGPNNEQFF
-	-	TRBV6-1	TRBJ2-7	TGTGCCAGCACCTATTCCCGGGCCACCAACGAGCAGTACTTC	CASTYSRATNEQYF
TRBD1	-	TRBV5-1	TRBJ1-5	TGCGCCAGCAGCCTACGACAGGGTTGCAATCAGCCCCAGCATTTT	CASSLRQGCNQPQHF
-	-	TRBV10-2	TRBJ1-2	TGCGCCAGCAACGGGGGGACTAACTATGGCTACACCTTC	CASNGGTNYGYTF
TRBD2	-	TRBV28	TRBJ2-1	TGTGCCAGCCAAGAAGTTGGGGGAACTAGCGGGAGGGCCATTGATGAGCAGTTCTTC	CASQEVGGTSGRAIDEQFF
-	few	TRBV6-6	TRBJ1-2	TGTGCCAGCAGTAACCGGGACACTAATGGCTACACCTTC	CASSNRDTNGYTF
-	once	TRBV6-5	TRBJ1-2	TGTGCCAGCAGTTACGGGGGTGAGGTTTATGGCTACACCTTC	CASSYGGEVYGYTF